These T cell receptor beta chains were read from a single sample in a study of cytomegalovirus exposure and HLA in healthy donors. Generated by immunoSEQ multiplex PCR, the TCRdb table keeps only in-frame clones and is missing some. In the table there are roughly 170,000 clones, 77% of which are singletons. Sequenced material: PBMCs. These receptors all stem from a woman aged 30 to 39 in good health and CMV-seropositive. Both conserved end residues are part of each CDR3. Fields, in order: CDR3 protein, CDR3 DNA, clone size, J gene, D gene, V gene. D genes are given only for firm matches. Clone sizes are given selectively: once, few, many, or a class where the clone is expanded.

CDR3 protein: CSVANRTAYNEQFF
CDR3 DNA: TGCAGCGTTGCGAACAGGACAGCCTACAATGAGCAGTTCTTC
clone size: -
J gene: TRBJ2-1
D gene: -
V gene: TRBV29-1

CDR3 protein: CASSEGTAEQYF
CDR3 DNA: TGTGCCAGCAGTGAAGGGACAGCCGAGCAGTACTTC
clone size: -
J gene: TRBJ2-7
D gene: -
V gene: TRBV2

CDR3 protein: CASSYRGPGNTIYF
CDR3 DNA: TGTGCCAGCAGTTACAGGGGGCCTGGAAACACCATATATTTT
clone size: -
J gene: TRBJ1-3
D gene: TRBD1
V gene: TRBV27

CDR3 protein: CASSSGSSNLHYGYTF
CDR3 DNA: TGCGCCAGCAGCTCTGGCTCGTCCAACCTCCACTATGGCTACACCTTC
clone size: -
J gene: TRBJ1-2
D gene: -
V gene: TRBV5-1

CDR3 protein: CASSSYYSEQYF
CDR3 DNA: TGTGCCAGCAGCTCATACTATTCCGAGCAGTACTTC
clone size: -
J gene: TRBJ2-7
D gene: -
V gene: TRBV7-6

CDR3 protein: CASRRGETQYF
CDR3 DNA: TGTGCCAGCAGAAGAGGGGAGACCCAGTACTTC
clone size: once
J gene: TRBJ2-5
D gene: -
V gene: TRBV28

CDR3 protein: CASSRGLAGGQGQFF
CDR3 DNA: TGTGCCAGCAGTCGGGGACTAGCGGGAGGGCAAGGGCAGTTCTTC
clone size: -
J gene: TRBJ2-1
D gene: TRBD2
V gene: TRBV11-2

CDR3 protein: CATSREGTGGNGNYGYTF
CDR3 DNA: TGTGCCACCAGCAGAGAAGGGACAGGGGGTAATGGGAACTATGGCTACACCTTC
clone size: -
J gene: TRBJ1-2
D gene: TRBD1
V gene: TRBV15

CDR3 protein: CASNLDSSYEQYF
CDR3 DNA: TGCGCCAGCAATCTCGACTCCTCCTACGAGCAGTACTTC
clone size: few
J gene: TRBJ2-7
D gene: -
V gene: TRBV5-1

CDR3 protein: CASSYSAGVGTEAFF
CDR3 DNA: TGTGCCAGCAGTTACTCGGCAGGGGTCGGCACTGAAGCTTTCTTT
clone size: -
J gene: TRBJ1-1
D gene: -
V gene: TRBV6-5

CDR3 protein: CAIRSGGRGNTIYF
CDR3 DNA: TGTGCCATCAGATCAGGGGGACGAGGAAACACCATATATTTT
clone size: few
J gene: TRBJ1-3
D gene: TRBD1
V gene: TRBV10-3

CDR3 protein: CASSPGLATGEQYF
CDR3 DNA: TGTGCCAGCAGCCCCGGACTAGCGACTGGCGAGCAGTACTTC
clone size: -
J gene: TRBJ2-7
D gene: TRBD2
V gene: TRBV11-2